This T cell receptor (beta chain) was documented in a study of T cell responses to AZD1222 COVID-19 vaccine. About the study: Second-dose recipients at about 4 or about 12 weeks were treated as one pooled group. General study results and limits: Compared with day 0, the breadth and depth of the Spike-specific TCR repertoire rose significantly after two doses of AZD1222. Just a handful of AZD1222 recipients tested seropositive at baseline. Mostly white British, mostly female donors; authors suggested clonal diversity may be underestimated.

A word on this clone: The antigen remains undetermined.

Some clones are missing from TCRdb's copy, which holds only in-frame ones; the method was immunoSEQ multiplex PCR. Of roughly 80,000 clones in the sample, just over 90% are singletons; the top ten hold about 5.2%. CDR3 length: 13 residues. CDR1 KGHSH and CDR2 LQKENI come from the germline V gene. The V end lost 3 bases, the J end lost 1 base, and 6 bases lay between the germline ends. The V and J genes are TRBV18 and TRBJ1-1; D remains ambiguous. The source material was peripheral blood, sampled on day 0 of AZD1222 vaccination. This TCR came from an adult in good health. The CDR3 region is CASSPAANTEAFF. The CDR3 DNA reads as TGTGCCAGCTCACCTGCGGCGAACACTGAAGCTTTCTTT.